This TCR beta chain was recovered during a study of blood T cell repertoires in COVID-19. Across the whole study: Samples representing acute and convalescent COVID-19 were sourced from the United States, Italy and Spain. T cells, B-cell-depleted T cells, or PBMCs supplied cDNA or gDNA.

Across 24 US areas, participants ranged in age from roughly 18 to 95 years. Allocation to cohorts depended on clinical history reported by the participants. Measured with immunoSEQ multiplex PCR; TCRdb has only the in-frame clones, and not every one. The sample records about 200,000 clones, 81% being singletons. The CDR3 loop spans 15 amino acids. Trimming took 0 bases from V and 3 from J; bases not matched to a gene: 5. In germline, CDR1 is SGDLS, CDR2 YYNGEE. Specimen: PBMCs or T cells enriched from blood (not recorded which). The receptor's source is a woman aged 45-60 years with acute COVID-19. V is TRBV9 and J is TRBJ2-7; 8 nucleotides align to TRBD1. The CDR3 spells CASSVGPTGDYEQYF. The DNA for the CDR3 is TGTGCCAGCAGCGTAGGCCCGACAGGGGACTACGAGCAGTACTTC.